Below, 15 T cell receptor beta chains from the same sample are listed, as sequenced in a study of blood T cells in healthy people across ages. With a J-beta primer mix and a sample-barcoded 5' primer, a second PCR ran roughly 6 to 11 cycles. TCRdb fed the 5' RACE reads into MiXCR, producing one record per CDR3 protein. The sample shows 1.5 million to 2 million distinct CDR3 sequences, roughly 32% of them seen only once. The sequencing sample was made of blood. These TCRs come from a woman in her twenties or thirties in good health.

The V and J genes are TRBV30 and TRBJ2-5, with 9 positions matching TRBD2. V gave up 0 bases and J gave up 5 bases; unmatched junction bases: 4. Germline values: CDR1 GTSNPN, CDR2 SVGIG (reference sequence). The CDR3 length is 14 residues. This CDR3 is CAWSVGTSRETQYF. Written as DNA, the CDR3 is TGTGCCTGGAGTGTGGGGACTAGCAGGGAGACCCAGTACTTC.

This chain uses TRBV6-5 with TRBJ1-2; 8 bases match TRBD1. V trimming: 0 bases; J trimming: 7 bases; junction bases outside the gene matches: 13. There are 17 residues in the CDR3. From germline, CDR1 is MNHEY and CDR2 SVGAGI. CDR3 nucleotides: TGTGCCAGCAGTTACTCGGCCCGGGACAGGTACCGTGGTGGCTACACCTTC. This encodes CASSYSARDRYRGGYTF.

A few counts support this clonotype. The chain couples TRBV29-1 to TRBJ1-2; a weak D match, TRBD1 (6 bases). This CDR3 has 13 amino acids. With 4 bases removed from V and 1 base from J, the gap between germline ends came to 10 bases. Germline loops: CDR1 SQVTM, CDR2 ANQGSEA. CDR3 residues: CSVVQQGNYGYTF. The DNA of the CDR3 is TGCAGCGTTGTCCAACAGGGTAACTATGGCTACACCTTC.

In its sample, this clonotype was seen a few times. One end of the junction varies from germline; a read error may be responsible. V gene TRBV27 combines with J gene TRBJ2-6; 12 nucleotides align to TRBD1. The CDR3 consists of 17 residues. Germline loops: CDR1 MNHEY, CDR2 SMNVEV (reference sequence). In DNA form, the CDR3 reads TGTGCCAGCAGTTTAGGGACAGGGGGCGCTGGGGCCGACGTCCTGACTTTC. Translating gives CASSLGTGGAGADVLTF.

In its sample, this clonotype was seen many times. The CDR3 DNA follows: TGTGCCAGCAGCCCGACCCGGGGAGGCTACGAGCAGTACTTC. Translating gives CASSPTRGGYEQYF. V and J are TRBV3-1 and TRBJ2-7; tentative D call: TRBD2 (6 bases). The germline gives CDR1 LGHDT, CDR2 YNNKEL (reference sequence). The CDR3 is 14 residues long. Trimming cost V 4 bases and J 3 bases, with 13 bases left between them.

This chain links TRBV5-6 with TRBJ2-7, with D perhaps matching TRBD1 or TRBD2 (5 bases each). V was pared by 5 bases and J by 0 bases, with 9 bases between. The CDR3 totals 13 residues. The germline gives CDR1 SGHDT, CDR2 YYEEEE. The CDR3 nucleotides are TGTGCCAGCAGAGAGGGGCACTCCTACGAGCAGTACTTC. It yields the protein CASREGHSYEQYF.

This clonotype was observed a few times. The chain is built from TRBV20-1 and TRBJ1-6, with a possible D match to TRBD1 (5 bases). Per the germline V gene, CDR1 is DFQATT and CDR2 is SNEGSKA (reference sequence). The CDR3 totals 14 residues. The CDR3 spells CSTVTGLTNSPLHF. DNA for the CDR3: TGCAGCACGGTAACGGGACTCACGAATTCACCCCTCCACTTT.

This clonotype occurred a few times. CDR3 DNA sequence: TGCGCCAGCAGCTTGGGGACAAGCCAACGAAATGAAAAACTGTTTTTT. Its translation is CASSLGTSQRNEKLFF. The V call is TRBV5-1, the J call TRBJ1-4; D may be TRBD1 (5 bases). Germline V gene lookup returns CDR1 SGHRS and CDR2 YFSETQ. The CDR3 is made up of 16 amino acids. V was cut by 0 bases and J by 5 bases, with 14 bases left in between.

The gene calls are TRBV27 and TRBJ1-1; tentatively, D is TRBD1 (6 bases). The CDR3 loop spans 14 amino acids. Germline V gene sequence: CDR1 MNHEY, CDR2 SMNVEV (reference sequence). The ends were cut back, 6 bases at V and 1 base at J, with 12 bases in the middle. CDR3 nucleotides: TGTGCCAGCAGATCCCTACAGGGGAACACTGAAGCTTTCTTT. This codes for CASRSLQGNTEAFF.

This clonotype was observed a few times. V usage is TRBV18 and J usage is TRBJ2-1, with D unresolved. CDR1 is KGHSH and CDR2 is LQKENI in the germline V gene. The CDR3 covers 17 residues. V dropped 4 bases and J dropped 2 bases, with 18 bases sitting between them. The CDR3 sequence: CASSRIPGPGAYNEQFF. As DNA, the CDR3 is TGTGCCAGCTCACGTATTCCGGGCCCTGGGGCCTACAATGAGCAGTTCTTC.

This clonotype was seen only a few times. CDR3 sequence (DNA): TGTGCCAGCAGTGAAATTCCCGGAGGGCGAGAGACCCAGTACTTC. Residues: CASSEIPGGRETQYF. The V and J genes are TRBV6-1 and TRBJ2-5, with a tentative D call TRBD2 (6 bases). The ends were cut back, 2 bases at V and 4 bases at J, with 14 bases in the middle. The V gene's germline CDR1 is MNHNS and CDR2 SASEGT. The CDR3 covers 15 residues.

The genes are TRBV11-2 and TRBJ2-6; D perhaps matches TRBD1 (6 bases). The V gene lost 4 bases and the J gene lost 2 bases, with 12 bases spanning the gap. The V gene's germline CDR1 is SGHAT and CDR2 FQNNGV. This CDR3 contains 16 residues. CDR3: CASSSPQGAGANVLTF. The CDR3 bases are TGTGCCAGCAGCTCCCCACAGGGTGCTGGGGCCAACGTCCTGACTTTC.

The J gene is TRBJ2-7, the V gene TRBV27, with 11 positions matching TRBD1. This CDR3 has 16 amino acids. In germline, CDR1 is MNHEY, CDR2 SMNVEV (reference sequence). V dropped 6 bases and J dropped 0; count of bases not matched to a gene: 7. CDR3 loop: CASSPRTGGYSYEQYF. The CDR3 DNA follows: TGTGCCAGCAGCCCTAGGACAGGGGGCTACTCCTACGAGCAGTACTTC.

This clonotype was seen a handful of times. This chain uses TRBV10-3 with TRBJ1-2, with D perhaps matching TRBD1 (6 bases). Between the trimmed V and J ends, which lost 0 bases and 7 bases, there was a span of 21 bases. This CDR3 is built from 17 residues. The germline gives CDR1 ENHRY, CDR2 SYGVKD. CDR3 bases: TGTGCCATCAGTGAGTCGAGGGGGATTCGAGATGGAGGTGGCTACACCTTC. It yields the protein CAISESRGIRDGGGYTF.

In its sample, this clonotype was seen a few times. The chain joins TRBV7-9 to TRBJ1-4; D is ambiguous. V was cut by 5 bases and J by 8 bases, with 9 bases left in between. The CDR3 spans 12 residues. Germline CDR1 is SEHNR and CDR2 is FQNEAQ (reference sequence). Written as DNA, the CDR3 is TGTGCCAGCAGCGGTCTTGCGGAAAAACTGTTTTTT. Translating gives CASSGLAEKLFF.